Shown below are 17 T cell receptor beta chains from a single sample sequenced in a study of glioma-infiltrating T cells. TCR alpha and beta CDR3 regions were amplified from RNA using iRepertoire nested multiplex PCR. Each CDR3 protein gets one entry after TCRdb re-called the multiplex PCR reads with MiXCR. The table lists over 100,000 distinct CDR3 sequences, less than 30% of them singletons, with 35% in the top ten. Sequencing input: glioma tissue, nonneoplastic brain tissue, or PBMCs (not recorded which). The receptors originated from a human donor with low-grade glioma or glioblastoma, undergoing nonglioma brain surgery, or in good health (not recorded which).

The chain recombines TRBV5-1 with TRBJ2-7, with D perhaps being TRBD1 or TRBD2 (6 bases each). Germline V gene lookup returns CDR1 SGHRS and CDR2 YFSETQ. V was trimmed by 1 base and J by 3 bases, leaving 11 bases between them. There are 14 residues in the CDR3. This chain's CDR3 is CASSLIQGGYEQYF. The CDR3 region has the DNA TGCGCCAGCAGCTTGATACAGGGAGGCTACGAGCAGTACTTC.

This clonotype was counted at least ten times. The J gene is TRBJ2-7, the V gene TRBV14; D not resolved. This CDR3 has 15 amino acids. V dropped 4 bases and J dropped 5 bases, with 18 bases sitting between them. CDR1 is SGHDN and CDR2 is FVKESK in the germline V gene. The CDR3 sequence: CASSPGPGFPNEQYF. CDR3 in DNA: TGTGCCAGCAGCCCCGGTCCAGGCTTCCCCAACGAGCAGTACTTC.

This clonotype showed up just once. Without the conserved terminal phenylalanine or tryptophan, this CDR3 likely stems from a read error. The V call is TRBV11-2, the J call TRBJ2-3; 7 nucleotides match TRBD2. CDR1 and CDR2 (germline): SGHAT, FQNNGV. The V gene end was trimmed by 6 bases and the J gene end by 7 bases; junction bases not matched to a gene: 10. This CDR3 has 14 amino acids. CDR3 amino acids: CASSSLSGTNTQYS. DNA for the CDR3: TGTGCCAGCAGTTCACTCAGCGGGACCAATACGCAGTATTCT.

The table lists this clonotype with many counts. The gene calls are TRBV6-1 and TRBJ2-1; 12 nucleotides agree with TRBD2. CDR1 and CDR2 (germline): MNHNS, SASEGT. V shed 5 bases and J 4 bases; nucleotides not matched to a gene: 6. CDR3 length: 16 amino acids. The CDR3 sequence: CASSSGTSGLYNEQFF. In DNA form, the CDR3 reads TGTGCCAGCAGTTCGGGGACTAGCGGGTTGTACAATGAGCAGTTCTTC.

At least ten counts were recorded for this clonotype. V and J are TRBV6-1 and TRBJ2-7; D remains unclear. The CDR3 runs to 15 residues. Germline assignment: CDR1 MNHNS and CDR2 SASEGT. Trimming shortened V by 7 bases and J by 0 bases, and 16 bases separated the two germline ends. CDR3 DNA: TGTGCCAGCAACCCGAGTCCCTCCCACTCCTACGAGCAGTACTTC. Translated: CASNPSPSHSYEQYF.

Concerning this clonotype itself: Given a much more abundant clone one base away, this may be a read error. The rearrangement joins TRBV19 to TRBJ1-1, with a weak D call TRBD1 (5 bases). V dropped 7 bases and J dropped 4 bases, with 19 bases sitting between them. Germline V gene data show CDR1 as LNHDA and CDR2 as SQIVND (reference sequence). The CDR3 is made up of 15 amino acids. CDR3 sequence reads: CASIVHTGRSTEAFF. The CDR3 DNA reads as TGTGCCAGTATAGTCCATACGGGGCGGAGCACTGAAGCTTTCTTT.

A few counts support this clonotype. The chain recombines TRBV9 with TRBJ2-7; 7 nucleotides align to TRBD1. CDR1 SGDLS and CDR2 YYNGEE come from the germline V gene. J was trimmed by 2 bases and V by 4 bases; bases with no gene match: 3. The CDR3 totals 13 residues. Here the CDR3 reads CASSPGGPYEQYF. The DNA for the CDR3 is TGTGCCAGCAGCCCAGGGGGTCCCTACGAGCAGTACTTC.

This clonotype occurred a few times. The chain carries TRBV7-9 and TRBJ1-1; D gene uncertain. Trimming took off 5 bases at V and 4 bases at J, with 8 bases between the two ends. This CDR3 is built from 12 residues. The germline V gene has CDR1 SEHNR and CDR2 FQNEAQ (reference sequence). As DNA, the CDR3 is TGTGCCAGCAGCCCTTCAGGCACTGAAGCTTTCTTT. This translates into CASSPSGTEAFF. The entire variable domain, with the rest obtained from reference TRBV7-9 and TRBJ1-1, is as follows: DTGVSQNPRHKITKRGQNVTFRCDPISEHNRLYWYRQTLGQGPEFLTYFQNEAQLEKSRLLSDRFSAERPKGSFSTLEIQRTEQGDSAMYLCASSPSGTEAFFGQGTRLTVV.

As concerns this clonotype: This clone may be a read error of a much larger clone one base away. The chain joins TRBV7-9 to TRBJ1-1; D remains unclear. Germline assignment: CDR1 SEHNR and CDR2 FQNEAQ (reference sequence). The CDR3 has 11 amino acids. The ends were cut back, 1 base at V and 6 bases at J, with 3 bases in the middle. The CDR3 coding sequence is TGTGCCAGCAGCTTAGAGTCTGAAGCTTTCTTT. It yields the protein CASSLESEAFF.

Ten or more counts support this clonotype. The chain recombines TRBV29-1 with TRBJ2-7; no firm D call. CDR3 length: 13 amino acids. CDR1 is SQVTM and CDR2 is ANQGSEA in the germline V gene. The V gene lost 0 bases and the J gene lost 3 bases, with 9 bases spanning the gap. The CDR3 coding sequence is TGCAGCGTTGAAGACCTCTCCGACTACGAGCAGTACTTC. Translated, it gives CSVEDLSDYEQYF.

About this clonotype: This may stem from a read error, because a much larger clone lies one nucleotide away. V and J are TRBV7-2 and TRBJ2-7; a weak D match, TRBD2 (5 bases). Germline V lookup: CDR1 SGHTA, CDR2 FQGNSA. The V end was cut by 1 base, the J end by 5 bases, with 12 bases between. This CDR3 has 14 amino acids. CDR3 in DNA: TGTGCCAGCAGCTTAGTAGCCGGGGTCCACGAGCAGTACTTC. This translates into CASSLVAGVHEQYF.

There are many counts of this clonotype. The chain carries TRBV6-6 and TRBJ2-7; D is possibly TRBD1 or TRBD2 (6 bases each). Looked up from germline, CDR1 is MNHNY and CDR2 is SVGAGI (reference sequence). V shed 2 bases and J shed 7 bases, with 15 bases lying between them. This CDR3 has 14 residues. CDR3 in amino acids: CASSYVGGLGEQYF. CDR3 bases: TGTGCCAGCAGTTACGTTGGGGGGCTGGGGGAGCAGTACTTC.

This clonotype is labeled medium-sized. The chain combines TRBV27 with TRBJ1-5; tentative D call: TRBD1 (5 bases). V gave up 0 bases and J gave up 13 bases, with 13 bases separating them. The germline CDR1 and CDR2 sequences are MNHEY and SMNVEV (reference sequence). There are 13 residues in the CDR3. CDR3 region: CASSLSGRDSQHF. The CDR3 region has the DNA TGTGCCAGCAGTTTATCGGGGCGTGACTCGCAGCATTTT.

This clonotype was detected ten times or more. A much larger clone lies a single base off, so this may be a read error. This sequence joins TRBV11-2 and TRBJ2-7; D is unresolved. This CDR3 is built from 11 residues. CDR1 SGHAT and CDR2 FQNNGV come from the germline V gene. The V end was cut by 1 base, the J end by 6 bases, with 4 bases between. The CDR3 nucleotides read TGTGCCAGCAGCTTAGGGGTCGAGCAGTACTTC. Protein product: CASSLGVEQYF. Full variable domain (outside the CDR3, taken from reference TRBV11-2 and TRBJ2-7): EAGVAQSPRYKIIEKRQSVAFWCNPISGHATLYWYQQILGQGPKLLIQFQNNGVVDDSQLPKDRFSAERLKGVDSTLKIQPAKLEDSAVYLCASSLGVEQYFGPGTRLTVT.

At least ten counts were recorded for this clonotype. J is TRBJ2-1 and V is TRBV5-1, with 8 bases matching TRBD2. Trimming removed 1 base from V and 4 bases from J; junction bases left unmatched: 4. The length of the CDR3 is 15 residues. CDR1 and CDR2 (germline): SGHRS, YFSETQ. DNA of the CDR3: TGCGCCAGCAGCTTGATCGGGGGGGATTACAATGAGCAGTTCTTC. The encoded protein is CASSLIGGDYNEQFF.

In regard to this clonotype: One end of the junction is discordant with germline, which a read error may explain. The V call is TRBV3-1, the J call TRBJ1-3; D gene ambiguous. CDR3 size: 16 residues. Per the germline V gene, CDR1 is LGHDT and CDR2 is YNNKEL (reference sequence). CDR3 sequence: CASSPYGRSSGNTTYF. In DNA, the CDR3 is TGTGCCAGCAGCCCCTACGGCAGAAGCTCTGGAAACACCACATATTTT.

Remarks on this clonotype: It may be a read error: a sequence one base away is much more abundant. The chain couples TRBV18 to TRBJ1-4; D unresolved. CDR3 length equals 13 residues. V gave up 1 base and J gave up 7 bases, with 7 bases separating them. The V gene's germline CDR1 is KGHSH and CDR2 LQKENI. CDR3 bases: TGTGCCAGCTCACCACTGGGCTCTGAAAAACTGTTTTTT. Amino acid sequence: CASSPLGSEKLFF. Full variable domain (outside the CDR3, taken from reference TRBV18 and TRBJ1-4): NAGVMQNPRHLVRRRGQEARLRCSPMKGHSHVYWYRQLPEEGLKFMVYLQKENIIDESGMPKERFSAEFPKEGPSILRIQQVVRGDSAAYFCASSPLGSEKLFFGSGTQLSVL.